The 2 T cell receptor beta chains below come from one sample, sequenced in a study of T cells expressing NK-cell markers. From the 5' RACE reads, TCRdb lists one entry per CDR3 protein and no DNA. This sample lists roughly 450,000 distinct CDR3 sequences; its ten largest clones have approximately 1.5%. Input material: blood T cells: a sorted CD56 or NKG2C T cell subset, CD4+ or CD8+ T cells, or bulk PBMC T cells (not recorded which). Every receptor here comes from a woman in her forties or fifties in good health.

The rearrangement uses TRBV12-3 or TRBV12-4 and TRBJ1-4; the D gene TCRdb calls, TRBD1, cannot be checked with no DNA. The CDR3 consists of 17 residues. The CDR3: CASSSDRFITTNEKLFF.

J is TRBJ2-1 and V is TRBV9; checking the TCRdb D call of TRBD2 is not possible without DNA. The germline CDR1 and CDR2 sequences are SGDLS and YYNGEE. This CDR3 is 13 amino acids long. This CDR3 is CASSGGGRHEQFF.